The next 16 T cell receptor beta chains were all read from a single sample in a study of early T cells in non-severe SARS-CoV-2 infection. TCRdb redid the calling of the 5' RACE reads with MiXCR, one entry per CDR3 protein. The sample carries 60,000 to 70,000 distinct CDR3 sequences, around 4.7% recorded once. Sequencing used whole blood. These receptors came from an adult who was a healthcare worker with PCR-confirmed SARS-CoV-2 infection or an uninfected control (not recorded which).

V usage is TRBV10-2 and J usage is TRBJ1-1, with 8 bases identical to TRBD1. The V gene's germline CDR1 is WSHSY and CDR2 SAAADI. CDR3 size: 12 residues. Trimming removed 8 bases from V and 6 bases from J; junction bases left unmatched: 5. The CDR3 is CASRDRPAEAFF. For the CDR3, the DNA is TGCGCCAGCCGGGACAGGCCAGCTGAAGCTTTCTTT.

The table lists this clonotype with many counts. This chain's CDR3 is CASSSGQGAQPQHF. CDR3 nucleotides: TGTGCCAGCAGTAGTGGACAGGGGGCTCAGCCCCAGCATTTT. V is TRBV27 and J is TRBJ1-5; TRBD1 matches at 11 bases. Germline values: CDR1 MNHEY, CDR2 SMNVEV (reference sequence). With V trimmed by 5 bases and J by 6 bases, 3 bases remained unmatched. The CDR3 is 14 amino acids.

This sequence joins TRBV20-1 and TRBJ2-3, with 8 positions matching TRBD2. The trim removed 6 bases at V and 0 bases at J, leaving 8 bases unmatched. The CDR3 length is 15 residues. Germline values: CDR1 DFQATT, CDR2 SNEGSKA (reference sequence). As DNA, the CDR3 is TGCAGTGCCGGGGGGGGAGATACTAGCACAGATACGCAGTATTTT. It yields the protein CSAGGGDTSTDTQYF.

This clonotype was observed a handful of times. Its ends do not fully match the called genes, so a read error is possible. V gene TRBV12-3 or TRBV12-4 combines with J gene TRBJ2-1; 8 nucleotides match TRBD2. The CDR3 totals 13 residues. The CDR3 DNA reads TGTGCCAGCAGGTTAGCGGGACCAAATGAGCAGTTCTTC. Residues: CASRLAGPNEQFF.

Many counts were recorded for this clonotype. This rearrangement joins TRBV6-6 to TRBJ2-1; 13 bases are shared with TRBD2. Germline V lookup: CDR1 MNHNY, CDR2 SVGAGI (reference sequence). This CDR3 contains 15 residues. V shed 6 bases, J shed 6 bases, and the junction held 5 bases outside the gene matches. This CDR3 reads CASRPGLAGVNEQFF. CDR3 DNA: TGTGCCAGCAGACCCGGACTAGCGGGAGTCAATGAGCAGTTCTTC.

This clonotype was seen a few times. The rearrangement links TRBV3-1 to TRBJ2-1; D might be TRBD1 (7 bases). The germline CDR1 and CDR2 sequences are LGHDT and YNNKEL (reference sequence). The CDR3 has 20 residues. V lost 1 base and J 1 base, leaving 23 bases between the germline ends. The CDR3 coding sequence is TGTGCCAGCAGCCAAGTCTCAGGGGGGATAGGGACTGATTCCTACAATGAGCAGTTCTTC. This translates into CASSQVSGGIGTDSYNEQFF.

There are many counts of this clonotype. The rearrangement links TRBV18 to TRBJ1-1; 10 bases align to TRBD1. CDR3 length equals 14 residues. Per germline, CDR1 KGHSH and CDR2 LQKENI. Trimming removed 4 bases from V and 4 bases from J; junction bases left unmatched: 3. The CDR3 nucleotides are TGTGCCAGCTCACTCCGGGACAGGGGCACTGAAGCTTTCTTT. It codes for CASSLRDRGTEAFF. Together with reference TRBV18 and TRBJ1-1, the CDR3 gives the full variable domain: NAGVMQNPRHLVRRRGQEARLRCSPMKGHSHVYWYRQLPEEGLKFMVYLQKENIIDESGMPKERFSAEFPKEGPSILRIQQVVRGDSAAYFCASSLRDRGTEAFFGQGTRLTVV.

The V gene is TRBV6-5, the J gene TRBJ1-2, with TRBD1 matching over 10 bases. Germline V gene data show CDR1 as MNHEY and CDR2 as SVGAGI. After removal of 7 bases from V and 8 bases from J, the junction contained 13 bases not matched to a gene. The CDR3 covers 15 residues. CDR3 coding DNA: TGTGCCAGCACTCCGGGACAGGGGTTTCGTCGGGGCTACACCTTC. Its protein product is CASTPGQGFRRGYTF.

In this sample, this clonotype turned up a few times. The gene calls are TRBV11-2 and TRBJ2-3; a weak D match, TRBD2 (6 bases). The CDR3 is 14 amino acids. The germline V gene encodes CDR1 SGHAT and CDR2 FQNNGV. Trimming cost V 1 base and J 2 bases, with 7 bases left between them. The CDR3 DNA reads TGTGCCAGCAGCTTAGGCGGGGCCACAGATACGCAGTATTTT. Protein product: CASSLGGATDTQYF. Supplemented by reference TRBV11-2 and TRBJ2-3, the full variable domain reads EAGVAQSPRYKIIEKRQSVAFWCNPISGHATLYWYQQILGQGPKLLIQFQNNGVVDDSQLPKDRFSAERLKGVDSTLKIQPAKLEDSAVYLCASSLGGATDTQYFGPGTRLTVL.

This clonotype was picked up a small number of times. The rearrangement links TRBV5-6 to TRBJ2-5; the D gene could be TRBD1 or TRBD2 (6 bases each). The CDR3 covers 18 residues. From germline, CDR1 is SGHDT and CDR2 YYEEEE. V was clipped by 7 bases and J by 5 bases, with 30 bases between them. In DNA form, the CDR3 reads TGTGCCAGCTTTATCTGGGGAGGAGGGGGAGCTTCGGAGGAGACCCAGTACTTC. Translation gives CASFIWGGGGASEETQYF.

This clonotype was observed many times. The chain's CDR3 is CASEEGLEQYF. The CDR3 DNA follows: TGTGCCAGCGAAGAGGGGCTCGAGCAGTACTTC. This chain joins TRBV7-2 and TRBJ2-7; D may correspond to TRBD1 or TRBD2 (5 bases each). Trimming took off 8 bases at V and 6 bases at J, with 11 bases between the two ends. The CDR3 has 11 residues. Germline assignment: CDR1 SGHTA and CDR2 FQGNSA.

This clonotype has at least ten counts. The chain couples TRBV7-9 to TRBJ2-5; tentatively, D is TRBD2 (5 bases). Trimming cost V 11 bases and J 0 bases, with 25 bases left between them. The CDR3 is made up of 17 amino acids. Germline CDR1 and CDR2: SEHNR and FQNEAQ (reference sequence). CDR3 sequence (DNA): TGTGCCCAAACTATCATTAAGAGGGAACAGCACCAAGAGACCCAGTACTTC. It codes for CAQTIIKREQHQETQYF.

The chain joins TRBV11-3 to TRBJ2-3, with 14 nucleotides matching TRBD2. This CDR3 has 20 amino acids. Trimming took 5 bases from V and 1 from J; bases not matched to a gene: 14. In germline, CDR1 is SGHNT, CDR2 YENEEA. CDR3 sequence reads: CASSPPGLAGELNCTDTQYF. The CDR3 bases are TGTGCCAGCAGCCCACCGGGACTAGCGGGAGAGCTTAATTGCACAGATACGCAGTATTTT. Together with reference TRBV11-3 and TRBJ2-3, the CDR3 gives the full variable domain: EAGVVQSPRYKIIEKKQPVAFWCNPISGHNTLYWYLQNLGQGPELLIRYENEEAVDDSQLPKDRFSAERLKGVDSTLKIQPAELGDSAVYLCASSPPGLAGELNCTDTQYFGPGTRLTVL.

In this sample, this clonotype turned up a few times. The rearrangement links TRBV25-1 to TRBJ1-5; unclear D gene. V lost 5 bases and J lost 3, with 8 bases in between. The CDR3 runs 13 residues. CDR1 is MGHDK and CDR2 is SYGVNS in the germline V gene. The CDR3 coding sequence is TGTGCCAGCAGTCCTGGGGACAATCAGCCCCAGCATTTT. Translated, it gives CASSPGDNQPQHF.

This clonotype has a count of ten or more. The rearrangement links TRBV14 to TRBJ2-1, with D possibly matching TRBD2 (6 bases). The length of the CDR3 is 14 residues. Germline V gene lookup returns CDR1 SGHDN and CDR2 FVKESK. Trimming took 4 bases from V and 5 from J, leaving 12 bases between them. Here the CDR3 DNA reads TGTGCCAGCAGCCCCTTAGCGGTTCACAATGAGCAGTTCTTC. It is translated as CASSPLAVHNEQFF.

This clonotype showed up just a few times. The chain has TRBV28 and TRBJ2-6, with 7 bases identical to TRBD1. This CDR3 comprises 16 residues. From germline, CDR1 is MDHEN and CDR2 SYDVKM. The V gene end was trimmed by 2 bases and the J gene end by 2 bases; junction bases not matched to a gene: 3. The CDR3 spells CASSLPTGAGANVLTF. The DNA for the CDR3 is TGTGCCAGCAGTTTACCAACAGGGGCTGGGGCCAACGTCCTGACTTTC.